The rows below give T cell receptor beta chains drawn from one sample of a study of glioma-infiltrating T cells. TCRdb re-analysed the multiplex PCR reads in MiXCR, keeping a single row per CDR3 protein. This table has roughly 200,000 distinct CDR3 sequences, around 30% appearing once. Sequencing was performed on glioma tissue, nonneoplastic brain tissue, or PBMCs (not recorded which). These receptors came from a human donor with low-grade glioma or glioblastoma, undergoing nonglioma brain surgery, or in good health (not recorded which). Both conserved end residues are part of each CDR3. D genes are given only for firm matches. Size values are once, few and many counts, or a class for expanded clones, and some rows have none.

TRBJ2-3,.,TRBV7-3,many,TGTGCCAGCAGCTTAACCGGGCCCACAGATACGCAGTATTTT,CASSLTGPTDTQYF
TRBJ2-7,TRBD2,TRBV5-1,.,TGCGCCAGCAGCCCACTACCGAAACTAGCGGGAGAAAACGAGCAGTACTTC,CASSPLPKLAGENEQYF
TRBJ2-3,.,TRBV27,once,TGTGCCAGCAGTTTAACTCCAGGAGGGGCAGGGGGGTTAGATAGGCAGTATTTT,CASSLTPGGAGGLDRQYF
TRBJ1-4,.,TRBV9,few,TGTGCCAGCAGTCCACGAGGAGCAACTAATGAAAAACTGTTTTTT,CASSPRGATNEKLFF
TRBJ1-1,.,TRBV28,many,TGTGCCAGCAGCGGTTCAAATTTTTGGCTGATTCCCGACACTGAAGCTTTCTTT,CASSGSNFWLIPDTEAFF
TRBJ2-3,TRBD2,TRBV14,many,TGTGCCAGCAGCTATAAGCGGGAGTCAGATACGCAGTATTTT,CASSYKRESDTQYF
TRBJ2-1,TRBD2,TRBV28,.,TGTGCCAGCACCTGGCAGCGGGAGCGCAATGAGCAGTTCTTC,CASTWQRERNEQFF
TRBJ2-5,.,TRBV27,many,TGTGCCAGCAGTTGGGGGAGTCGGCGGGAGACCCAGTACTTC,CASSWGSRRETQYF
TRBJ1-6,.,TRBV6-2/TRBV6-3,medium-sized,TGTGCCAGCAGGCGTCAGGACAGTCACGTCTCACCCCTCCACTTT,CASRRQDSHVSPLHF
TRBJ1-4,.,TRBV6-1,.,TGTGCCAGCAGTCCTGACGAATGGGGAAGTCCGTTTTTT,CASSPDEWGSPFF
TRBJ1-2,TRBD1,TRBV6-1,.,TGTGCCAGCAGTTTCCGGACAGGCTTCGGCTACACCTTC,CASSFRTGFGYTF
TRBJ2-3,TRBD1,TRBV3-1,.,TGTGCCAGCAGTCCTACAGGGGTCACAGATACGCAGTATTTT,CASSPTGVTDTQYF
TRBJ2-1,TRBD2,TRBV19,many,TGTGCCAGTAGTATCGAGAGCGGGACCTACAATGAGCAGTTCTTC,CASSIESGTYNEQFF
TRBJ1-6,.,TRBV7-9,many,TGTGCCAGCAGCGAATATAATTCACCCCTCCACTTT,CASSEYNSPLHF
TRBJ2-7,.,TRBV19,.,TGTGCCAGTAGTAACAGGAGAACCTACGAGCAGTACTTC,CASSNRRTYEQYF
TRBJ2-3,.,TRBV7-2,.,TGTGCCAGCAGCTTGTTTGGACAACGGAGCACAGATACGAAGTATTTT,CASSLFGQRSTDTKYF
TRBJ1-4,.,TRBV6-1,many,TGTGCCAGCAGCAAAGCCTTCAGGGGAACTAATGAAAAACTGTTTTTT,CASSKAFRGTNEKLFF
TRBJ1-1,TRBD1,TRBV5-4,.,TGTGCCAGTGTCGGCCAGGGGGCGCGCACTGAAGCTTTCTTT,CASVGQGARTEAFF
TRBJ1-2,.,TRBV11-2,few,TGTGCCAGCAGCTTAGATTGGTTCGGCGGGGGAGGCTACACCTTC,CASSLDWFGGGGYTF
TRBJ2-1,TRBD2,TRBV7-2,many,TGTGCCAGCAGCTTAGGCCTAGCGGGAGTACGACGTGAGCAGTTCTTC,CASSLGLAGVRREQFF
TRBJ2-7,.,TRBV9,few,TGTGCCAGCAGCGTAGAACCGAACTCCTACGAGCAGTACTTC,CASSVEPNSYEQYF
TRBJ2-1,.,TRBV11-2,many,TGTGCCAGCAGCTTAATCAGAAACAATGAGCAGTTCTTC,CASSLIRNNEQFF
TRBJ2-7,.,TRBV2,.,TGTGCCAGCAGTGAAGCGACCTACGAGCAGTACTTC,CASSEATYEQYF
TRBJ2-5,TRBD2,TRBV7-9,.,TGTGCCAGCAGTTCCAGCGGGGGGACGGGAGAGACCCAGTACTTC,CASSSSGGTGETQYF
TRBJ1-2,.,TRBV5-4,few,TGTGCCAGCAACTTAGGGGGTAGCTATGGCTACACCTTC,CASNLGGSYGYTF
TRBJ1-1,.,TRBV6-1,.,TGTGCCAGCAGCCGGCTATCTCAGGGTCTCGTGAACACTGAAGATTTCTTT,CASSRLSQGLVNTEDFF
TRBJ1-1,TRBD1,TRBV7-2,.,TGTGCCAGCAGCCCAAGGACAGGGGGCCACACCCAGCGAGCTTTCTTT,CASSPRTGGHTQRAFF
TRBJ2-7,TRBD1,TRBV19,many,TGTGCCAGTAGTGGCCGGGACAGCCCCTACGAGCAGTACTTC,CASSGRDSPYEQYF
TRBJ2-2,.,TRBV30,.,TGTGCCTGGAGTGTCACCGGGGAGCTGTTTTTT,CAWSVTGELFF
TRBJ2-4,.,TRBV4-2,.,TGTGCCAGCAGCCGGAACCCCCTAGGGGCCAAAAACATTCAGTACTTC,CASSRNPLGAKNIQYF
TRBJ2-5,.,TRBV3-1,few,TGTGCCAGCAGCCAAGGGTTTCGGGGTTCCGGAGAGACCCAGTACTTC,CASSQGFRGSGETQYF
TRBJ2-7,TRBD1,TRBV4-1,.,TGCGCCAGCAGCCGCCTCCGGGACAGTCACGAGCAGTACTTC,CASSRLRDSHEQYF
TRBJ2-6,.,TRBV5-1,.,TGCGCCAGCAGCTTAAACGGGGAACCTGGGGCCAACGTCCTGACTTTC,CASSLNGEPGANVLTF
TRBJ1-5,.,TRBV28,.,TGTGCCAGCAGTTTAGGGGCAGGGCATGATCAGCGCCAGCATTTT,CASSLGAGHDQRQHF
TRBJ2-1,TRBD2,TRBV20-1,many,TGCAGTGCTGCCGGGACTAGCAGGGAGAATGAGCAGTTCTTC,CSAAGTSRENEQFF
TRBJ2-7,.,TRBV25-1,once,TGTGCCAGAAGTAGAGACAGCGCGCAGTACTTC,CARSRDSAQYF
TRBJ2-4,TRBD2,TRBV4-1,.,TGCGCCAGCAGCCAAGCCGGGACTAGCGGACCCAAAAACATTCAGTACTTC,CASSQAGTSGPKNIQYF
TRBJ2-1,TRBD2,TRBV27,.,TGTGCCAGCAGTCCCCTAGGACTAGCGAACCGCCCCTCGGATGAGCAGTTCTTC,CASSPLGLANRPSDEQFF
TRBJ2-7,TRBD1,TRBV7-9,once,TGTGTCAGCAGCTTGACAGGGACCTACGAGCAGTACTTC,CVSSLTGTYEQYF
TRBJ2-7,TRBD2,TRBV27,.,TGTGCCAGCAGGGACGGCCAAGCGGGGGTCTACGAGCAGTACTTC,CASRDGQAGVYEQYF
TRBJ2-7,TRBD2,TRBV9,few,TGTGCCAGCAGCGTAGATCCTAGCGGCTCCTACGAGCAGTACTTC,CASSVDPSGSYEQYF